This T cell receptor (beta chain) was sequenced in a study of radiotherapy plus CTLA-4 blockade in lung cancer. TCRdb's copy holds only in-frame clones and misses some; the assay was immunoSEQ multiplex PCR. The table includes roughly 58,000 clones, roughly four fifths detected once. This clone was recorded only once. The CDR3 is 16 residues long. The V and J ends lost 5 bases and 5 bases, in that order; junction bases with no gene match: 8. Germline CDR1 is SGHVS and CDR2 is FQNEAQ. The material sequenced was peripheral blood, taken from a patient treated with radiotherapy plus ipilimumab. The J gene is TRBJ2-1, the V gene TRBV7-8; 11 positions agree with TRBD2. This TCR came from a human donor with non-small cell lung cancer whose response to radiotherapy plus ipilimumab could not be evaluated. CDR3 amino acids: CASSPVLAGVDNEQFF. The CDR3 DNA is TGTGCCAGCAGCCCCGTACTAGCGGGGGTGGACAATGAGCAGTTCTTC.